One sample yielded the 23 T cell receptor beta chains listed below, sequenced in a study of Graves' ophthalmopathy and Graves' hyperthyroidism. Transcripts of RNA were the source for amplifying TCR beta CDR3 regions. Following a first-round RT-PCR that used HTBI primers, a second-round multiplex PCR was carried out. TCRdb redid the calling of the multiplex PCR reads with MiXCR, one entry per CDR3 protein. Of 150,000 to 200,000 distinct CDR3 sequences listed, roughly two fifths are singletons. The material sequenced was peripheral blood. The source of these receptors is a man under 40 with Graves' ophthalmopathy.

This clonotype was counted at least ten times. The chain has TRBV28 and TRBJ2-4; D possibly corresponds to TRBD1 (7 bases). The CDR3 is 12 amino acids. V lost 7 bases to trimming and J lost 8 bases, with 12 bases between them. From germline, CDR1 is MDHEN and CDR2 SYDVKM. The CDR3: CASNIRGDIQYF. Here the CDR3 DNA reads TGTGCCAGCAACATCAGGGGGGACATTCAGTACTTC.

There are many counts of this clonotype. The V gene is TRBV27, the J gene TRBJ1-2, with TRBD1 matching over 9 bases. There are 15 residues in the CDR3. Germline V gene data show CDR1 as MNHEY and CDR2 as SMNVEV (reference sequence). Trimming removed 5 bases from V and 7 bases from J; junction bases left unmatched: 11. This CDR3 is CASSENPGTGSGYTF. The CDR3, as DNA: TGTGCCAGCAGTGAAAACCCCGGGACAGGGTCTGGCTACACCTTC.

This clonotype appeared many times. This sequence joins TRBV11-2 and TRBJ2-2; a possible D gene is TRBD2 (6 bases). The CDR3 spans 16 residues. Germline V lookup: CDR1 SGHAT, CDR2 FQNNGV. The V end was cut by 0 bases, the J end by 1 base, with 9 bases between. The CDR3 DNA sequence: TGTGCCAGCAGCTTAGATGGCGGGAAGAACACCGGGGAGCTGTTTTTT. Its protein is CASSLDGGKNTGELFF.

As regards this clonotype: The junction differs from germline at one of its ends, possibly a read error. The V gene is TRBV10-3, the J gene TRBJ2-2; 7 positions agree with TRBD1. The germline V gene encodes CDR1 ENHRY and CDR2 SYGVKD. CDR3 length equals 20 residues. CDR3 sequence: CAISERLEDGTGANTGELFF. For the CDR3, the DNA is TGTGCCATCAGTGAGAGGCTCGAGGACGGCACAGGGGCTAACACCGGGGAGCTGTTCTTT.

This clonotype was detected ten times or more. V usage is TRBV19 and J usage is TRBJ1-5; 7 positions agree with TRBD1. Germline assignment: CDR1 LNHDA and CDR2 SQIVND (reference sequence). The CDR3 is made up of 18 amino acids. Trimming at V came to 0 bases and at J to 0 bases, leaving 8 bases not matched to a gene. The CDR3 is CASSIDPGQSYSNQPQHF. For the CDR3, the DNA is TGTGCCAGTAGTATAGATCCGGGACAGTCTTATAGCAATCAGCCCCAGCATTTT. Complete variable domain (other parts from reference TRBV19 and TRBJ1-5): DGGITQSPKYLFRKEGQNVTLSCEQNLNHDAMYWYRQDPGQGLRLIYYSQIVNDFQKGDIAEGYSVSREKKESFPLTVTSAQKNPTAFYLCASSIDPGQSYSNQPQHFGDGTRLSIL.

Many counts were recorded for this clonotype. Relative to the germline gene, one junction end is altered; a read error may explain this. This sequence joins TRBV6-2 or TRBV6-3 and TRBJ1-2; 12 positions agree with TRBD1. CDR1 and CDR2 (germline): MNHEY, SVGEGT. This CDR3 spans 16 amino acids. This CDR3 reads CASTRDRGRVGYGHTF. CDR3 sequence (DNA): TGTGCCAGCACCCGGGACAGGGGGCGCGTTGGCTATGGCCACACCTTC.

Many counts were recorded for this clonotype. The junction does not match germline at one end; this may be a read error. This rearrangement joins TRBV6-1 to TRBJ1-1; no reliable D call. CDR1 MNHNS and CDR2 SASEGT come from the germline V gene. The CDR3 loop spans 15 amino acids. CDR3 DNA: TGTGTCAGCAGCCCTCTCCGGGGAGGGTTGACTGAAGCTTTCTTT. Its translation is CVSSPLRGGLTEAFF.

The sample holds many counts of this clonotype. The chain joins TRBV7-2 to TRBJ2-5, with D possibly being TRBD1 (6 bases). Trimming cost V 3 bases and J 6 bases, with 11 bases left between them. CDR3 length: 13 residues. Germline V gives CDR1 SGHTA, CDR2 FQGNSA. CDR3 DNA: TGTGCCAGCAGCTTGTCGCAGGGGAAGACCCAGTACTTC. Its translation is CASSLSQGKTQYF.

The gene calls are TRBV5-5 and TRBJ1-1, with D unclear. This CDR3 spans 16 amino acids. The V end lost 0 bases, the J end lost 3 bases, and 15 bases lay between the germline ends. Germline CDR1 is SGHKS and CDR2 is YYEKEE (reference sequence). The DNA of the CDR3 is TGTGCCAGCAGCTTGGCCCACGCAGGAAGTTACACTGAAGCTTTCTTT. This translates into CASSLAHAGSYTEAFF.

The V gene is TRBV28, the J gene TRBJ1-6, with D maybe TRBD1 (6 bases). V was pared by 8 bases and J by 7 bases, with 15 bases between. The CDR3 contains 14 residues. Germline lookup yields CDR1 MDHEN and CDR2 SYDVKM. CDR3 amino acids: CASHLGTRNSPLHF. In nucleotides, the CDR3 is TGTGCCAGCCACTTGGGGACAAGGAATTCACCCCTCCACTTT.

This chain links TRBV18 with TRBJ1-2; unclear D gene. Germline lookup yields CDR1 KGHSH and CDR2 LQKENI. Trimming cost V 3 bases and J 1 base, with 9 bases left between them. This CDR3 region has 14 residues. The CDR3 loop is CASSPVGSNYGYTF. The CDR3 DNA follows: TGTGCCAGCTCACCGGTCGGCAGTAACTATGGCTACACCTTC.

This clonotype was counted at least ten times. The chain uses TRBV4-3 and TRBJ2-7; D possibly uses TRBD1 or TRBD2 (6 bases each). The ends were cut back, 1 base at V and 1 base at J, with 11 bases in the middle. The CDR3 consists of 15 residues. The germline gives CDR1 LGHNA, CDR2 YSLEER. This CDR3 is CASSQAGGHSYEQYF. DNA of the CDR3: TGCGCCAGCAGCCAAGCCGGGGGCCATTCCTACGAGCAGTACTTC.

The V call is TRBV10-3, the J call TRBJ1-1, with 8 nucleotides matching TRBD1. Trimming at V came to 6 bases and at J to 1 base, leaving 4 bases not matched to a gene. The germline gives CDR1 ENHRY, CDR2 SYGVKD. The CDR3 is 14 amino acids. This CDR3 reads CAISRQGTNTEAFF. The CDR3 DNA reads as TGTGCCATCAGCCGACAGGGGACGAACACTGAAGCTTTCTTT.

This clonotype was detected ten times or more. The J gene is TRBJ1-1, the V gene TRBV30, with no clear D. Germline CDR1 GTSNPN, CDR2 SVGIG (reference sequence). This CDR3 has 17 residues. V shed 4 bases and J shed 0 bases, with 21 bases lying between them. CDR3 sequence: CAWKPRPGYSMNTEAFF. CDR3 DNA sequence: TGTGCCTGGAAGCCGAGACCTGGGTATAGTATGAACACTGAAGCTTTCTTT.

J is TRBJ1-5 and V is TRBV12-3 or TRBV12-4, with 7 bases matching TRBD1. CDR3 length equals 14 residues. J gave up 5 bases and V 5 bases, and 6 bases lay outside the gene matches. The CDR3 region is CASSRQGGDQPQHF. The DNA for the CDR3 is TGTGCCAGCAGTCGACAGGGAGGGGATCAGCCCCAGCATTTT.

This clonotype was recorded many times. The CDR3 DNA follows: TGTGCCAGCAGCTTTTCAGGGCCCACTGAAGCTTTCTTT. It is translated as CASSFSGPTEAFF. V and J are TRBV7-2 and TRBJ1-1; TRBD1 is a possible D gene (5 bases). CDR1 and CDR2 from the germline V gene are SGHTA and FQGNSA. Deletions cut 3 bases from V and 4 bases from J, with 9 bases between. The CDR3 loop spans 13 amino acids.

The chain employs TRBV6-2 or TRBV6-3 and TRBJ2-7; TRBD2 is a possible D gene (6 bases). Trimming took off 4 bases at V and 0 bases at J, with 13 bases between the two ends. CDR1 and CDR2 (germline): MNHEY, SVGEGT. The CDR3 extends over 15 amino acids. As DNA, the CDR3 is TGTGCCAGCAGTTTTTTAGCGGTACGCTCCTACGAGCAGTACTTC. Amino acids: CASSFLAVRSYEQYF.

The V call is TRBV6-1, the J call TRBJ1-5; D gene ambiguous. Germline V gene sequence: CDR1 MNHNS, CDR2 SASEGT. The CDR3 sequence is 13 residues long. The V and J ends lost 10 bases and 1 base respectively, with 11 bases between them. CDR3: CATGEVSNQPQHF. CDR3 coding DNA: TGTGCCACCGGGGAGGTCAGCAATCAGCCCCAGCATTTT.

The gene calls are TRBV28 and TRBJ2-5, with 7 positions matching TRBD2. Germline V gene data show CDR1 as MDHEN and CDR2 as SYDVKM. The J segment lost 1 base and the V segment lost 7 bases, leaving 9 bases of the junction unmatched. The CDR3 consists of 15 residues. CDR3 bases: TGTGCCAGCAACGGCAAACCGGGGGGCCAAGAGACCCAGTACTTC. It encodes CASNGKPGGQETQYF. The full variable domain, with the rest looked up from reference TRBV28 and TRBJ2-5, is DVKVTQSSRYLVKRTGEKVFLECVQDMDHENMFWYRQDPGLGLRLIYFSYDVKMKEKGDIPEGYSVSREKKERFSLILESASTNQTSMYLCASNGKPGGQETQYFGPGTRLLVL.

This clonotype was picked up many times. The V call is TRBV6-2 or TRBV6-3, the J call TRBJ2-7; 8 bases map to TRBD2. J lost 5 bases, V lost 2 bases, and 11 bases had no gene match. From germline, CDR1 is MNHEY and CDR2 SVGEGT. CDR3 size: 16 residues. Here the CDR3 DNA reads TGTGCCAGCAGTTACCCCGGCCCGGGAGGGCCAAACGAGCAGTACTTC. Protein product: CASSYPGPGGPNEQYF.

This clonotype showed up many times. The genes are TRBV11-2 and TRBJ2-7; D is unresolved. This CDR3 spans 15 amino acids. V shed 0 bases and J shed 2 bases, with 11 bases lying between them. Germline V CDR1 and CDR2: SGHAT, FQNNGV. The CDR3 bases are TGTGCCAGCAGCTTAGATCCGGTCAGGACCTACGAGCAGTACTTC. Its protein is CASSLDPVRTYEQYF.

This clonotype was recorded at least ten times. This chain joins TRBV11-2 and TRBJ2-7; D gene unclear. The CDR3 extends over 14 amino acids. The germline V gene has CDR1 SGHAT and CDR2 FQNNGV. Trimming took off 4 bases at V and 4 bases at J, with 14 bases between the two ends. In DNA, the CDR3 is TGTGCCAGCAGCTCTTATGAGGCCCATTACGAGCAGTACTTC. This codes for CASSSYEAHYEQYF.

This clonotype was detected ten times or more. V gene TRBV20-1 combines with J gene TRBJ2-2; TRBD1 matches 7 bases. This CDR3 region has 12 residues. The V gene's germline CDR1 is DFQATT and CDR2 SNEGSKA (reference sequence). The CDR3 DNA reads TGCCGCCCACAGGGGAGAACCGGGGAGCTGTTTTTT. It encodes CRPQGRTGELFF.